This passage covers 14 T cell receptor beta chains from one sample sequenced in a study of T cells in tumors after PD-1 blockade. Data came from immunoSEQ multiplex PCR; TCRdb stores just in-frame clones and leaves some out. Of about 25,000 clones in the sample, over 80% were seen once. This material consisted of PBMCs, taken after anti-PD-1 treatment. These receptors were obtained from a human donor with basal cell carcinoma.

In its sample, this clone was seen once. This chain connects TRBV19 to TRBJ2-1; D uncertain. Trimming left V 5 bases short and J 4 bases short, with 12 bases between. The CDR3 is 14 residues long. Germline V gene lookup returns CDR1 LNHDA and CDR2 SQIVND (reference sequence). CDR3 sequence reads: CASSRREVYNEQFF. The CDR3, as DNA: TGTGCCAGTAGTCGACGAGAAGTTTACAATGAGCAGTTCTTC. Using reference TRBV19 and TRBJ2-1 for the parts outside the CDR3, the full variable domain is DGGITQSPKYLFRKEGQNVTLSCEQNLNHDAMYWYRQDPGQGLRLIYYSQIVNDFQKGDIAEGYSVSREKKESFPLTVTSAQKNPTAFYLCASSRREVYNEQFFGPGTRLTVL.

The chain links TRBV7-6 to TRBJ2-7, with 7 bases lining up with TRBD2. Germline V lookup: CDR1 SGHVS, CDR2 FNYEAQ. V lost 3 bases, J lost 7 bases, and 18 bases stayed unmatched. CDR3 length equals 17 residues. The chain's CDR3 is CASSFSARPGGMGEQYF. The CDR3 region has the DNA TGTGCCAGCAGCTTCTCAGCTCGACCCGGGGGGATGGGAGAGCAGTACTTC.

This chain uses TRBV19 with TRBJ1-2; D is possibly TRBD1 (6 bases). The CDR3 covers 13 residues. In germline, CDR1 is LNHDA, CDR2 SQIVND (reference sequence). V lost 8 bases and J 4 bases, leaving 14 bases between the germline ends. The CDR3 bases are TGTGCCAGTCGCAACACAGGGAGCTATGGCTACACCTTC. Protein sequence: CASRNTGSYGYTF.

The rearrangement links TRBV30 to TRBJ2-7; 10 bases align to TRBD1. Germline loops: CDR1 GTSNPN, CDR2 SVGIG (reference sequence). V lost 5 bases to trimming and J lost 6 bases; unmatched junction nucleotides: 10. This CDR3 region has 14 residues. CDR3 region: CAWEYGTGAGEQYF. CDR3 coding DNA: TGTGCCTGGGAGTACGGGACAGGGGCTGGCGAGCAGTACTTC.

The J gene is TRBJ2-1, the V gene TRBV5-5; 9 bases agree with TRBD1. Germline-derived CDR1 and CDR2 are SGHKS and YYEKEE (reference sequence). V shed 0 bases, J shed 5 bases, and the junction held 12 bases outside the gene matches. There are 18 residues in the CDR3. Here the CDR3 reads CASSLAHRDRVVNNEQFF. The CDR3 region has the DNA TGTGCCAGCAGCTTGGCCCATCGGGACAGGGTCGTAAACAATGAGCAGTTCTTC. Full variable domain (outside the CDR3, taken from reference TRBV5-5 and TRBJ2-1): DAGVTQSPTHLIKTRGQQVTLRCSPISGHKSVSWYQQVLGQGPQFIFQYYEKEERGRGNFPDRFSARQFPNYSSELNVNALLLGDSALYLCASSLAHRDRVVNNEQFFGPGTRLTVL.

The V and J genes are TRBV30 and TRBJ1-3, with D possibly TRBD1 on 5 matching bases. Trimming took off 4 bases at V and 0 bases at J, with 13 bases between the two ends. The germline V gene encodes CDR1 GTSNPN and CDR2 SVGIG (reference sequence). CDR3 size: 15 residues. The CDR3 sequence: CAWTLKGSSGNTIYF. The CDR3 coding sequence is TGTGCCTGGACCCTCAAGGGGAGCTCTGGAAACACCATATATTTT.

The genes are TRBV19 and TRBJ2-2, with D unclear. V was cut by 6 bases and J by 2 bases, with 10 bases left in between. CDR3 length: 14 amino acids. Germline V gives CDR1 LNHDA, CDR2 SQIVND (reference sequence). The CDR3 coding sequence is TGTGCCAGTAGGGATAGCCTCAACACCGGGGAGCTGTTTTTT. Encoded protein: CASRDSLNTGELFF.

CDR3 sequence (DNA): TGTGCCAGCAGCTTTTCATCCCGGTCAGAAGAGACCCAGTACTTC. Translated, it gives CASSFSSRSEETQYF. The rearrangement uses TRBV7-3 and TRBJ2-5; D gene ambiguous. The germline V gene has CDR1 SGHTA and CDR2 FQGTGA. V lost 3 bases and J lost 3, with 14 bases in between. The CDR3 contains 15 residues.

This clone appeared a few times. The CDR3 DNA follows: TGTGCCAGCAGCTTTGGCGGGGGGGCCTGGATTGGCACAGATACGCAGTATTTT. The encoded protein is CASSFGGGAWIGTDTQYF. The chain links TRBV5-8 to TRBJ2-3; TRBD2 matches at 9 bases. Germline CDR1 and CDR2: SGHTS and YDEGEE. There are 18 residues in the CDR3. J gave up 1 base and V 2 bases, and 11 bases lay outside the gene matches.

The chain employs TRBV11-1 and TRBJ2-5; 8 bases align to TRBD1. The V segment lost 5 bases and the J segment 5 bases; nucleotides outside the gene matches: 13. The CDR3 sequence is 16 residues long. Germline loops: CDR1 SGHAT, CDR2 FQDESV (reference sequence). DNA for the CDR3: TGTGCCAGCAGCCCGAAGGGTCACAGGGGGAGGGAGACCCAGTACTTC. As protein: CASSPKGHRGRETQYF.

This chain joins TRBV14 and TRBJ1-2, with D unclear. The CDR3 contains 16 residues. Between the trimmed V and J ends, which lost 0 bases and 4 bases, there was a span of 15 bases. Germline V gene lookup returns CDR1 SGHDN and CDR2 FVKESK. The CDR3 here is CASSQDRLQTAYGYTF. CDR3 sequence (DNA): TGTGCCAGCAGCCAAGACCGCCTTCAGACGGCCTATGGCTACACCTTC. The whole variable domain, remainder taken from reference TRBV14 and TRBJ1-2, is EAGVTQFPSHSVIEKGQTVTLRCDPISGHDNLYWYRRVMGKEIKFLLHFVKESKQDESGMPNNRFLAERTGGTYSTLKVQPAELEDSGVYFCASSQDRLQTAYGYTFGSGTRLTVV.

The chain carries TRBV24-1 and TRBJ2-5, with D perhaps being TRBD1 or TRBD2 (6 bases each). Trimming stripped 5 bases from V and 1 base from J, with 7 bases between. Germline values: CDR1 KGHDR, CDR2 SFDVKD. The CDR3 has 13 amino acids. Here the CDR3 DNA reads TGTGCCACCAGTGGGGGGGCCCAAGAGACCCAGTACTTC. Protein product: CATSGGAQETQYF.

In DNA form, the CDR3 reads TGTGCCATCAGTGAGAGGGCTAGCGGGGCGGAGGAGCAGTTCTTC. It codes for CAISERASGAEEQFF. The chain is built from TRBV10-3 and TRBJ2-1; 9 bases align to TRBD2. In germline, CDR1 is ENHRY, CDR2 SYGVKD. Unmatched junction bases numbered 9, after V lost 2 bases and J lost 10 bases. The CDR3 spans 15 residues.

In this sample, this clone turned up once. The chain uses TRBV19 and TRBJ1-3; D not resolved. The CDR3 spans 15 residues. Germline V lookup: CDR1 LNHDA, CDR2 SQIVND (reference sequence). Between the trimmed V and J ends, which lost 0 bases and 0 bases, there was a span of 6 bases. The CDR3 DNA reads TGTGCCAGTAGTATAGATCAAAGCTCTGGAAACACCATATATTTT. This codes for CASSIDQSSGNTIYF.